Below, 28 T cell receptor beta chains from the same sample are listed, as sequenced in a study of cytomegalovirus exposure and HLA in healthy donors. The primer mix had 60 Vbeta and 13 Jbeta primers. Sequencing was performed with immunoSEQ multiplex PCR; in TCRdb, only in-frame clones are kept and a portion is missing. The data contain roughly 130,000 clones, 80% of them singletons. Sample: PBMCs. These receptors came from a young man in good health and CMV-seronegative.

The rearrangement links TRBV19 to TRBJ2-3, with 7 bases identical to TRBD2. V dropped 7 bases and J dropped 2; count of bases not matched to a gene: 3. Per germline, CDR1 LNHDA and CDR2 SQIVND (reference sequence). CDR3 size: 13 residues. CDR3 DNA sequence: TGTGCCAGTACCGGGACTACCACAGATACGCAGTATTTT. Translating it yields CASTGTTTDTQYF.

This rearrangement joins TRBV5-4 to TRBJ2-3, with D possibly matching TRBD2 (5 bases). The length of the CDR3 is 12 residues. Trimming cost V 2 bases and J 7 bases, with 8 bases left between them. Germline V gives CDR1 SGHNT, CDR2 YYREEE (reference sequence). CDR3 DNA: TGTGCCAGCAGCTTAAACGGGAATACGCAGTATTTT. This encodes CASSLNGNTQYF.

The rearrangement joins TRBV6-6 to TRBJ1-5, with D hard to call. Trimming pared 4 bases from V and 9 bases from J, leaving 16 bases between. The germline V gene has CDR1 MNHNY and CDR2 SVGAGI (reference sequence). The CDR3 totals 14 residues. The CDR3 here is CASSSPPAGGPQHF. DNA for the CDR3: TGTGCCAGCAGTTCCCCCCCAGCGGGAGGGCCCCAGCATTTT.

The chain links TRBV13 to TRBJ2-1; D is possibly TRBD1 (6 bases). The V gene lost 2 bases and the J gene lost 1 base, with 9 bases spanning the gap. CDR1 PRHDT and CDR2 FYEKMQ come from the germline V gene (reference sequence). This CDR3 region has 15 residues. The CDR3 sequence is CASSLQGSSYNEQFF. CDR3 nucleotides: TGTGCCAGCAGCTTACAGGGGTCTTCCTACAATGAGCAGTTCTTC.

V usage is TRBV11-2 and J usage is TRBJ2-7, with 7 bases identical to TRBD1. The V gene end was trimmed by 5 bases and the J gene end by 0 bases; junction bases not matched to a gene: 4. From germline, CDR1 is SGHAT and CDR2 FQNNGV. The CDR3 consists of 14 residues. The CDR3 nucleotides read TGTGCCAGCAGCGGTCGGGACAGCTCCTACGAGCAGTACTTC. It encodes CASSGRDSSYEQYF. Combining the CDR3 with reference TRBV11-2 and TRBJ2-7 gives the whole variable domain EAGVAQSPRYKIIEKRQSVAFWCNPISGHATLYWYQQILGQGPKLLIQFQNNGVVDDSQLPKDRFSAERLKGVDSTLKIQPAKLEDSAVYLCASSGRDSSYEQYFGPGTRLTVT.

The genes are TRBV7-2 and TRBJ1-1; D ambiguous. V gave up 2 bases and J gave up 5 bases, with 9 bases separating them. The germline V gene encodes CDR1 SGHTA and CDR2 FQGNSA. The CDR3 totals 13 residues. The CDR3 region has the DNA TGTGCCAGCAGCTTAAATTGGAGAACTGAAGCTTTCTTT. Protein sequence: CASSLNWRTEAFF.

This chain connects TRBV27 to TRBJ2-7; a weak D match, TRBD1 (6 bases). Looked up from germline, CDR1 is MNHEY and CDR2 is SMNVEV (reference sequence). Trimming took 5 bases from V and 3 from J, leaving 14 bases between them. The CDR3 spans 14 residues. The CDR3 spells CASSQFYRDYEQYF. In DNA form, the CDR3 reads TGTGCCAGCAGTCAGTTCTACAGGGACTACGAGCAGTACTTC.

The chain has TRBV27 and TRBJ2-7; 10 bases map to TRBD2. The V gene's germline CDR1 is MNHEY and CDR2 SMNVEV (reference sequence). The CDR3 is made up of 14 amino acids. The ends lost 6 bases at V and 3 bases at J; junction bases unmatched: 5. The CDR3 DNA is TGTGCCAGCAGGGCAGCGGGAGGGAGCTACGAGCAGTACTTC. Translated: CASRAAGGSYEQYF.

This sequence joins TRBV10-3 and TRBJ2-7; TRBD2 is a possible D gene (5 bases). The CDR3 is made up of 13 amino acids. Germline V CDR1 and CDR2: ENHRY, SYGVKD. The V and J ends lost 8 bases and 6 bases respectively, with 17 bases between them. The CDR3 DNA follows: TGTGCCATCGGAGGTGAAGGGATTTTCGAGCAGTACTTC. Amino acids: CAIGGEGIFEQYF.

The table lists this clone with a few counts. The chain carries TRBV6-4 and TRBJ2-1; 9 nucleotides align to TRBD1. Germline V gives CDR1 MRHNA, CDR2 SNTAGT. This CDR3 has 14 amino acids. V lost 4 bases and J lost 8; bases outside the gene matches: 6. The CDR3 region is CASSVGQGGYEQFF. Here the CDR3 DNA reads TGTGCCAGCAGTGTGGGACAGGGTGGGTATGAGCAGTTCTTC.

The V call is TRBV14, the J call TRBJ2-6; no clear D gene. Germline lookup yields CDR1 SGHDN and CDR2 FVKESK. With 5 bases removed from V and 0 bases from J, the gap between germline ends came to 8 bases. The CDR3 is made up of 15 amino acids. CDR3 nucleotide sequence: TGTGCCAGCAGCTACTTAACCTCTGGGGCCAACGTCCTGACTTTC. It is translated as CASSYLTSGANVLTF.

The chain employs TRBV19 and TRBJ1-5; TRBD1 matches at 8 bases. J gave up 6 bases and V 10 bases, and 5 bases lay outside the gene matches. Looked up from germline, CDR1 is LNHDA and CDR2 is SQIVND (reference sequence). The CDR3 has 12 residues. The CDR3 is CATSGGGQPQHF. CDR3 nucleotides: TGTGCCACCTCAGGGGGCGGTCAGCCCCAGCATTTT. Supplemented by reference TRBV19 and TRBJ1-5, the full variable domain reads DGGITQSPKYLFRKEGQNVTLSCEQNLNHDAMYWYRQDPGQGLRLIYYSQIVNDFQKGDIAEGYSVSREKKESFPLTVTSAQKNPTAFYLCATSGGGQPQHFGDGTRLSIL.

The CDR3 DNA follows: TGTGCCAGCAGCGAGGAACACGGGGGTTCCTACAATGAGCAGTTCTTC. This sequence encodes CASSEEHGGSYNEQFF. This chain joins TRBV5-6 and TRBJ2-1; D possibly corresponds to TRBD2 (6 bases). V was shortened by 4 bases and J by 1 base, with 15 bases between the two germline ends. The CDR3 covers 16 residues. The germline V gene has CDR1 SGHDT and CDR2 YYEEEE. Full variable domain (remainder filled in from reference TRBV5-6 and TRBJ2-1): DAGVTQSPTHLIKTRGQQVTLRCSPKSGHDTVSWYQQALGQGPQFIFQYYEEEERQRGNFPDRFSGHQFPNYSSELNVNALLLGDSALYLCASSEEHGGSYNEQFFGPGTRLTVL.

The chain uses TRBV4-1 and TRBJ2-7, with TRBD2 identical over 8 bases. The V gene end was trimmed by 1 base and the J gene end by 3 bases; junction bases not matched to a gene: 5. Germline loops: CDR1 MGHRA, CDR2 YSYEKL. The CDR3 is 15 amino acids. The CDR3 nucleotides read TGCGCCAGCAGCCAAGGGTCCGGGACTAGCTACGAGCAGTACTTC. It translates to CASSQGSGTSYEQYF.

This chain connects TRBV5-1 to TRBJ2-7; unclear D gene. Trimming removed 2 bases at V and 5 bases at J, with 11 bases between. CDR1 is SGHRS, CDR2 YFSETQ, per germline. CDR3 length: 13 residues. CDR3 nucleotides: TGCGCCAGCAGCTTAAATGGGCGAGACGAGCAGTACTTC. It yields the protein CASSLNGRDEQYF.

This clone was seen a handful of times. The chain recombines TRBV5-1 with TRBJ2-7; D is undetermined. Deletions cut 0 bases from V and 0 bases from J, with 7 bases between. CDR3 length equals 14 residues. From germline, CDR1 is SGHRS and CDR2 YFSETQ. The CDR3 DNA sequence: TGCGCCAGCAGCTTGGGACTGCGCTCCTACGAGCAGTACTTC. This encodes CASSLGLRSYEQYF.

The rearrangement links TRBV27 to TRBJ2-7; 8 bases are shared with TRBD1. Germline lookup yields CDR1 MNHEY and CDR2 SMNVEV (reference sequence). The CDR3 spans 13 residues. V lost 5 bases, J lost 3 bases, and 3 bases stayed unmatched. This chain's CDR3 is CASSAGTGYEQYF. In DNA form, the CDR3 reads TGTGCCAGCAGTGCGGGGACAGGCTACGAGCAGTACTTC.

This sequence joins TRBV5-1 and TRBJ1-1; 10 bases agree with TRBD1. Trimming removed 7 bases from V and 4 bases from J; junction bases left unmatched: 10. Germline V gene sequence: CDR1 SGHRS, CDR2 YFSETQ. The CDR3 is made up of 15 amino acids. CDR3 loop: CASEIGQGVRTEAFF. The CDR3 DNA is TGCGCCAGCGAAATAGGACAGGGGGTCCGCACTGAAGCTTTCTTT.

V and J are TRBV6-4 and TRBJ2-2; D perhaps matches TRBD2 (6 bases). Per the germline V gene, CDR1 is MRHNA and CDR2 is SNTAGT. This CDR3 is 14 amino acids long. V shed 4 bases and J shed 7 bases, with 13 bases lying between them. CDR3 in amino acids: CASSAGLASGELFF. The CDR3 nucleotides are TGTGCCAGCAGTGCAGGGCTAGCGAGCGGGGAGCTGTTTTTT.

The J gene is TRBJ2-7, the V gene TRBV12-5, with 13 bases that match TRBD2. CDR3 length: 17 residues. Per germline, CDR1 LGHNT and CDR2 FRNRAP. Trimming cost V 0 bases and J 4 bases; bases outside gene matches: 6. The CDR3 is CASGLVLAGGSWYEQYF. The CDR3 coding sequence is TGTGCTAGTGGTTTGGTACTAGCGGGAGGGTCTTGGTACGAGCAGTACTTC. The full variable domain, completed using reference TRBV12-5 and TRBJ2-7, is DARVTQTPRHKVTEMGQEVTMRCQPILGHNTVFWYRQTMMQGLELLAYFRNRAPLDDSGMPKDRFSAEMPDATLATLKIQPSEPRDSAVYFCASGLVLAGGSWYEQYFGPGTRLTVT.

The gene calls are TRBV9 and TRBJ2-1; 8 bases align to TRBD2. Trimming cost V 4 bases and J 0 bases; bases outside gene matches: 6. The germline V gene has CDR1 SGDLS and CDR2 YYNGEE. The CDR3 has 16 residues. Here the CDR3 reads CASSLRLASSYNEQFF. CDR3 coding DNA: TGTGCCAGCAGCTTGCGACTAGCGAGCTCCTACAATGAGCAGTTCTTC.

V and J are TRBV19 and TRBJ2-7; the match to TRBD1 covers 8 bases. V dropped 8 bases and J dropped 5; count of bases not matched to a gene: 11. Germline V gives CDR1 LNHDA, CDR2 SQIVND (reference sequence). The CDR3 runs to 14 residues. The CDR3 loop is CASRLQGARDEQYF. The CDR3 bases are TGTGCCAGTCGACTCCAGGGGGCCCGGGACGAGCAGTACTTC. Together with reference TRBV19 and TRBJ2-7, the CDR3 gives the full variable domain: DGGITQSPKYLFRKEGQNVTLSCEQNLNHDAMYWYRQDPGQGLRLIYYSQIVNDFQKGDIAEGYSVSREKKESFPLTVTSAQKNPTAFYLCASRLQGARDEQYFGPGTRLTVT.

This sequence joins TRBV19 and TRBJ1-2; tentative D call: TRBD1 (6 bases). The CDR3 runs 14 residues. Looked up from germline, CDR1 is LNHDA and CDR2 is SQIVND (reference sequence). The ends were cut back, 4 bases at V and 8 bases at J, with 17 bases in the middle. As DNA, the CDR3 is TGTGCCAGTAGTACGCCGGGGGGGCCATGGGGCTACACCTTC. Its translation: CASSTPGGPWGYTF.

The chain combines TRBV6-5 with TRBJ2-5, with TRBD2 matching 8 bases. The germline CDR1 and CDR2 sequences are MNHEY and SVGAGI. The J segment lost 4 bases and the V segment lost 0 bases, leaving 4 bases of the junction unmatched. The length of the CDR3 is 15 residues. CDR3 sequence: CASSYSREAGETQYF. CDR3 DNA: TGTGCCAGCAGTTACTCGCGGGAGGCTGGAGAGACCCAGTACTTC.

The DNA of the CDR3 is TGTGCCAGCAGTTACAGAGCAGGGTATGTTAACACTGAAGCTTTCTTT. It yields the protein CASSYRAGYVNTEAFF. The chain carries TRBV6-6 and TRBJ1-1, with a tentative D call TRBD1 (5 bases). Germline V CDR1 and CDR2: MNHNY, SVGAGI (reference sequence). The CDR3 extends over 16 amino acids. Trimming removed 2 bases from V and 2 bases from J, with 15 bases in between.

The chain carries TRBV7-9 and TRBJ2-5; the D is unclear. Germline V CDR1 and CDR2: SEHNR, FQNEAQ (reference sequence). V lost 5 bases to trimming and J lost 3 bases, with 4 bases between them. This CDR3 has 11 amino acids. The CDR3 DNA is TGTGCCAGCAGCACGGAAGAGACCCAGTACTTC. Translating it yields CASSTEETQYF.

The CDR3 DNA sequence: TGTGCCAGCAGCTATTCGGACAGGGATGCGGATGAGCAGTTCTTC. It yields the protein CASSYSDRDADEQFF. The V gene is TRBV6-5, the J gene TRBJ2-1, with 8 bases matching TRBD1. Germline-derived CDR1 and CDR2 are MNHEY and SVGAGI. The CDR3 loop spans 15 amino acids. Trimming removed 6 bases from V and 8 bases from J; junction bases left unmatched: 12.

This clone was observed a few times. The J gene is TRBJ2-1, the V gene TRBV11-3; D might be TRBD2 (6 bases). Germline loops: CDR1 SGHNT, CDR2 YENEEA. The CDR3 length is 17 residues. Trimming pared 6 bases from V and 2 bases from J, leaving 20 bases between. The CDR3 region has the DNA TGTGCCAGCAGTAATACATACTGGACTAACCCCTACAATGAGCAGTTCTTC. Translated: CASSNTYWTNPYNEQFF.